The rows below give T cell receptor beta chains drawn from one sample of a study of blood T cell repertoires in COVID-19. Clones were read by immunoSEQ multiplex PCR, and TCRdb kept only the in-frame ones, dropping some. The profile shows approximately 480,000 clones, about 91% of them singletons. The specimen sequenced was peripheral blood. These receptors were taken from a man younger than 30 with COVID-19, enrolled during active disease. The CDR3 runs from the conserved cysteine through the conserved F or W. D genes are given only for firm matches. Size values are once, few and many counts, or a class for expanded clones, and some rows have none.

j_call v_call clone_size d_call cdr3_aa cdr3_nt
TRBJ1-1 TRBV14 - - CASSLYMNTEAFF TGTGCCAGCAGCCTATACATGAACACTGAAGCTTTCTTT
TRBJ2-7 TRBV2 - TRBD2 CASSSGTSGIYEQYF TGTGCCAGCAGCTCCGGGACTAGCGGGATCTACGAGCAGTACTTC
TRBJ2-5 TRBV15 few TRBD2 CATSRDRTSGNQETQYF TGTGCCACCAGCAGAGATAGGACTAGCGGAAACCAAGAGACCCAGTACTTC
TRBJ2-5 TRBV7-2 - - CASSSSETQYF TGTGCCAGCAGCTCTTCTGAGACCCAGTACTTC
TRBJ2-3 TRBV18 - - CASSPGDTITDTQYF TGTGCCAGCTCACCGGGGGACACCATCACAGATACGCAGTATTTT
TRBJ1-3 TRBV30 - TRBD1 CAWSANTGNRGRGNTIYF TGTGCCTGGAGTGCCAACACTGGGAACAGGGGGCGAGGAAACACCATATATTTT
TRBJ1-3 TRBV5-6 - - CASSRGYSGNTIYF TGTGCCAGCAGCCGCGGGTACTCTGGAAACACCATATATTTT
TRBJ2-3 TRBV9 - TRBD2 CASSQTGTKFTDTQYF TGTGCCAGCAGTCAAACCGGGACTAAGTTCACAGATACGCAGTATTTT
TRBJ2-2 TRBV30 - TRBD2 CAWSHPWQGGTLAGHTGELFF TGTGCCTGGAGTCACCCTTGGCAGGGGGGGACTCTAGCGGGGCACACCGGGGAGCTGTTTTTT
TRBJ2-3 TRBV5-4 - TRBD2 CASSLASGGDSDTQYF TGTGCCAGCAGCTTGGCTAGCGGGGGTGACTCAGATACGCAGTATTTT
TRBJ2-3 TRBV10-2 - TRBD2 CASRTSGTTDTQYF TGCGCCAGCAGAACTAGCGGGACAACAGATACGCAGTATTTT
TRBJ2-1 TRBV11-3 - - CASSLPTSRGNEQFF TGTGCCAGCAGCTTGCCGACTAGTCGAGGGAATGAGCAGTTCTTC
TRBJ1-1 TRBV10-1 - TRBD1 CASSGTGGQTEAFF TGCGCCAGCAGTGGGACAGGGGGACAGACTGAAGCTTTCTTT
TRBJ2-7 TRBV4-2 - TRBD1 CASSQLPGTGGYEQYF TGTGCCAGCAGCCAACTACCCGGGACAGGGGGTTACGAGCAGTACTTC
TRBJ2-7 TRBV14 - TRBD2 CASSQIAGSSYEQYF TGTGCCAGCAGCCAGATAGCGGGGAGCTCCTACGAGCAGTACTTC
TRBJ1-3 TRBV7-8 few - CASSLAVGQNTIYF TGTGCCAGCAGCTTAGCGGTGGGACAAAACACCATATATTTT
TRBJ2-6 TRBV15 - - CATSTFSGANVLTF TGTGCCACCAGCACTTTCTCTGGGGCCAACGTCCTGACTTTC
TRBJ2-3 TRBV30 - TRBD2 CAWGTSGSPDTQYF TGTGCCTGGGGGACTAGCGGGAGCCCAGATACGCAGTATTTT
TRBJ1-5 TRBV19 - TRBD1 CASSGTGPQHF TGTGCCAGTAGTGGGACAGGGCCCCAGCATTTT
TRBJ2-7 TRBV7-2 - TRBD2 CASSLGLAGTEQYF TGTGCCAGCAGCTTAGGACTAGCGGGAACCGAGCAGTACTTC
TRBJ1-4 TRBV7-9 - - CASSLQGEKLFF TGTGCCAGCAGCTTACAGGGTGAAAAACTGTTTTTT
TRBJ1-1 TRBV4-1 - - CASSQVLSRQDSTEAFF TGCGCCAGCAGCCAGGTACTTAGCAGACAGGACAGCACTGAAGCTTTCTTT
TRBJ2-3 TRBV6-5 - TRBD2 CASREREVDTDTQYF TGTGCCAGCAGGGAGCGGGAGGTGGACACAGATACGCAGTATTTT
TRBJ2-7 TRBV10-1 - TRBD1 CASKPTGARSYEQYF TGCGCCAGCAAGCCGACAGGGGCAAGGTCCTACGAGCAGTACTTC
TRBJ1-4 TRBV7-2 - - CASSLVMEEKLFF TGTGCCAGCAGCTTAGTTATGGAGGAAAAACTGTTTTTT
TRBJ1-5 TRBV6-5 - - CASMSENSNQPQHF TGTGCCAGCATGAGCGAGAATAGCAATCAGCCCCAGCATTTT
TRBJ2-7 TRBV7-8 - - CASSPSPGSSYEQYF TGTGCCAGCAGCCCCAGCCCGGGGAGCTCCTACGAGCAGTACTTC
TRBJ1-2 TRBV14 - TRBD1 CASSYTDREYGYTF TGTGCCAGCAGCTACACTGACAGGGAGTATGGCTACACCTTC
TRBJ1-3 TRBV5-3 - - CARSPEGGPGNTIYF TGTGCCAGAAGCCCGGAGGGGGGGCCTGGAAACACCATATATTTT
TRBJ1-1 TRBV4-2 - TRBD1 CASRSGTGSDTEAFF TGTGCCAGCAGGTCCGGGACAGGGAGCGACACTGAAGCTTTCTTT
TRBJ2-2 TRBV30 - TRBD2 CAWRPLAGLTGELFF TGTGCCTGGCGACCTTTAGCGGGACTCACCGGGGAGCTGTTTTTT